This T cell receptor (beta chain) was sequenced for a study of blood T cells in healthy people across ages. The wider study: About one barcoded TCR beta cDNA was captured per two T cells.

Every donor contributed 8 to 10 milliliters of peripheral blood by blood draw. At least 6.5 million PBMCs were isolated per sample. CDR1 and CDR2 from the germline V gene are ENHRY and SYGVKD. This CDR3 is built from 13 residues. V gave up 5 bases and J gave up 0 bases, with 2 bases separating them. PCR was performed a second time for about 6 to 11 cycles using a sample-barcoded 5' primer and a J-beta primer mix. Carrying 12 random nucleotides, a template-switch adaptor labeled each individual cDNA molecule. TCRdb processed the 5' RACE reads anew with MiXCR; each CDR3 protein has one entry. The sample records 800,000 or so distinct CDR3 sequences, approximately 67% being singletons.

The sample comprised blood. The V call is TRBV10-3, the J call TRBJ2-6; no reliable D call. The sequence came from a young man in good health. CDR3: CAISFSGANVLTF. DNA for the CDR3: TGTGCCATCAGTTTCTCTGGGGCCAACGTCCTGACTTTC.